This is a list of T cell receptor beta chains from one sample in a study of blood T cell repertoires in COVID-19. Here immunoSEQ multiplex PCR was the method, and the copy in TCRdb shows in-frame clones only, minus some. This sample has approximately 250,000 clones; 65% to 90% occur once, and the top ten carry around 9.8%. Source material: PBMCs or T cells enriched from blood (not recorded which). These receptors originate from a woman aged 45-59 years with acute COVID-19. Each CDR3 is given with its conserved first and last residue. The order of the fields is V gene, clone size, J gene, D gene, CDR3 DNA, CDR3 protein. A D gene is named only where the DNA matches it firmly. Expanded clones are given a class, and other clones once, few, many or no size at all.

>TRBV7-2|NA|TRBJ2-1|TRBD2
TGTGCCAGCAGCCTCGGGACTAGCGGGGGGCTGTTCTCCTACAATGAGCAGTTCTTC
CASSLGTSGGLFSYNEQFF
>TRBV9|NA|TRBJ1-1|NA
TGTGCCAGCAGCTTATCAGGGTACCAAGGAACTGAAGCTTTCTTT
CASSLSGYQGTEAFF
>TRBV28|NA|TRBJ1-1|NA
TGTGCCAGCAGTTTATCAGGGAACACTGAAGCTTTCTTT
CASSLSGNTEAFF
>TRBV7-2|NA|TRBJ2-1|TRBD2
TGTGCCAGCAGCCGTGCCTTCTGGGGGACTAGGGACTACAATGAGCAGTTCTTC
CASSRAFWGTRDYNEQFF
>TRBV15|NA|TRBJ1-4|TRBD1
TGTGCCACCAGCAGAACTACAACAGGGGGCAGGGATAATGAAAAACTGTTTTTT
CATSRTTTGGRDNEKLFF
>TRBV5-1|few|TRBJ1-1|NA
TGCGCCAGCAGCCCACTCCAGGGGTATGGCACTGAAGCTTTCTTT
CASSPLQGYGTEAFF
>TRBV5-4|NA|TRBJ2-6|NA
TGTGCCAGCAGCTTCCCCCAGGGGCCTTCCCCTGGGGCCAACGTCCTGACTTTC
CASSFPQGPSPGANVLTF
>TRBV11-2|NA|TRBJ1-1|NA
TGTGCCAGCAGCCTCGCCCCACAGGGCGTGGCTGAAGCTTTCTTT
CASSLAPQGVAEAFF
>TRBV27|NA|TRBJ1-1|TRBD1
TGTGCCAGCAGTCCTAACAGGGGTCGAGCTTTCTTT
CASSPNRGRAFF
>TRBV5-1|NA|TRBJ2-3|TRBD1
TGCGCCAGCAGCTTGGATACAGGGGAAGATACGCAGTATTTT
CASSLDTGEDTQYF
>TRBV27|NA|TRBJ1-2|NA
TGTGCCAGCAGTTTAAGTCCAGGTCAAACGGGAGCCTATGGCTACACCTTC
CASSLSPGQTGAYGYTF
>TRBV15|NA|TRBJ2-2|NA
TGTGCCACCAGCAGAGTCCGGCAGGTATCAAGAGGGGAGCTGTTTTTT
CATSRVRQVSRGELFF
>TRBV13|few|TRBJ1-6|NA
TGTGCCAGCAGCCTTCGGTACTCACCCCTCCACTTT
CASSLRYSPLHF
>TRBV11-2|NA|TRBJ1-4|NA
TGTGCCAGCTCGTGGGCAGGTGAAAAACTGTTTTTT
CASSWAGEKLFF
>TRBV11-2|NA|TRBJ1-1|NA
TGTGCCAGCAGGCTTAGTTCTACAGGGTGGATCACTGAAGCTTTCTTT
CASRLSSTGWITEAFF
>TRBV9|NA|TRBJ1-4|NA
TGTGAGGAGGACGAAAAACTGTTTTTT
CEEDEKLFF
>TRBV7-9|NA|TRBJ1-1|TRBD1
TGTGCCAGCAGTCCCCCCGGGACAGGGGGCAGGAACACTGAAGCTTTCTTT
CASSPPGTGGRNTEAFF
>TRBV14|NA|TRBJ2-3|TRBD1
TGTGCCAGCAGCGTCAGACAGGGCGCAGATACGCAGTATTTT
CASSVRQGADTQYF
>TRBV5-1|NA|TRBJ1-6|TRBD1
TGCGCCAGCAGCCCCTCGGTAGGGGGCACGGGATCACCCCTCCACTTT
CASSPSVGGTGSPLHF
>TRBV9|many|TRBJ2-7|TRBD1
TGTGCCAGCAGCGTAGCCGGACAGGGGGCCGAGCAGTACTTC
CASSVAGQGAEQYF
>TRBV2|NA|TRBJ1-6|TRBD1
TGTGCCAGCGGTGTTGGGACAGAGAATTCACCCCTCCACTTT
CASGVGTENSPLHF
>TRBV19|NA|TRBJ2-5|NA
TGTGCCAGTAGTTCCCAGGTAGTGGAGACCCAGTACTTC
CASSSQVVETQYF
>TRBV27|NA|TRBJ2-2|TRBD1
TGTGCCAGCAGTTTATCCCTGGACAGGAGACGACGGAACACCGGGGAGCTGTTTTTT
CASSLSLDRRRRNTGELFF
>TRBV10-3|once|TRBJ1-6|NA
TGTGCCGGACAGCAGGGGAAAGGTTCACCCCTCCACTTT
CAGQQGKGSPLHF
>TRBV5-6|NA|TRBJ1-4|TRBD1
TGTGCCAGCAGCTTCTTACAGGGGGGCGAGGCTAATGAAAAACTGTTTTTT
CASSFLQGGEANEKLFF
>TRBV29-1|NA|TRBJ1-3|NA
TGCAGCGTTGATCCAGGAGGTGGAAACACCATATATTTT
CSVDPGGGNTIYF
>TRBV10-2|NA|TRBJ1-1|NA
TGCGCCAGCAGTGACCCCGGACAGACGAACACTGAAGCTTTCTTT
CASSDPGQTNTEAFF
>TRBV5-4|NA|TRBJ1-1|NA
TGTGCCAGCAGCTTGATTATGGGGCGAAGAACTGAAGCTTTCTTT
CASSLIMGRRTEAFF
>TRBV25-1|NA|TRBJ2-7|NA
TGTTCCTCCAGGGTGGGTACCAACTACGAGCAGTACTTC
CSSRVGTNYEQYF
>TRBV20-1|NA|TRBJ1-2|NA
TGCAGTGCAGAAGACAGAAATGGCTACACCTTC
CSAEDRNGYTF